This T cell receptor beta chain was identified during a study of spatial heterogeneity in lung cancer. In the study overall: Among detected sequences, beta-chain ones consistently exceeded alpha-chain ones in number.

Time point described: sample taken at primary tumor resection. Tumor, nontumor lung or frozen PBMC supplied whole RNA that was sequenced unsorted. This clonotype showed up many times. Germline loops: CDR1 SGHNT, CDR2 YYREEE (reference sequence). The CDR3 has 15 residues. The V gene lost 3 bases and the J gene lost 5 bases, with 15 bases spanning the gap. From the 5' RACE reads, TCRdb called clonotypes with MiXCR, one entry per CDR3 protein. The sample consists of more than 6,500 distinct CDR3 sequences, 5% to 5.5% of them appearing once. The rearrangement links TRBV5-4 to TRBJ2-1, with D unresolved. This material consisted of PBMCs, taken at surgery. The origin of this receptor is a male donor with early-stage non-small cell lung cancer. The CDR3 is CASSSTLGRDNEQFF. The CDR3 DNA reads TGTGCCAGCAGCTCAACTCTTGGTCGCGACAATGAGCAGTTCTTC.